The table lists the clone carrying this T cell receptor beta chain with a count of one. A read error may account for a junction end that differs from germline. From about 530 ng total RNA, TCR beta cDNA was generated with a primer in the constant region. A slightly modified ARM-PCR protocol with three nested multiplex PCR rounds produced these TCR beta libraries. A C-beta reverse primer was combined with TRBV1-TRBV30 forward primers in the first two PCR rounds, and each round had about 10 cycles. TCRdb passed the multiplex PCR reads through MiXCR, listing each CDR3 protein once. The sample lists roughly 330,000 distinct CDR3 sequences, about 61% occurring once. The data stem from a study of tumor-infiltrating lymphocytes in primary liver carcinoma. Blood RNA came from unsorted whole blood; germline DNA was also extracted. The CDR3 totals 15 residues. Germline assignment: CDR1 MNHEY and CDR2 SVGAGI.

Sequencing input: peripheral blood. This clonotype originated in a man aged 35 to 55 with primary liver carcinoma and hepatitis B virus infection. The V call is TRBV6-5, the J call TRBJ2-1; weak D call: TRBD1 (8 bases). The chain's CDR3 is CASSITGGAYNGQFF. In DNA form, the CDR3 reads TGTGCCAGCAGTATTACAGGGGGGGCGTACAATGGGCAGTTCTTC.